This TCR beta chain is drawn from a study of early T cells in non-severe SARS-CoV-2 infection. Study details: Sequencing input comprised bulk RNA from unsorted whole blood; chain pairing was not available.

General study points: Sequences matched to VDJdb favored anti-spike CD8 responses, while private and CD4 specificities were missed.

This clonotype was seen repeatedly, ten times or more. Its cognate antigen is unknown. Germline CDR1 is SGDLS and CDR2 is YYNGEE. The ends lost 0 bases at V and 5 bases at J; junction bases unmatched: 5. This CDR3 has 16 amino acids. Attached unique molecular identifiers marked individual cDNA molecules. From the 5' RACE reads, TCRdb called clonotypes with MiXCR, one entry per CDR3 protein. The repertoire has tens of thousands of distinct CDR3 sequences, around 7% of them found once; the top ten carry more than 3.5%. The chain has TRBV9 and TRBJ2-2; TRBD2 agrees at 9 bases. The receptor comes from an adult who was a healthcare worker with PCR-confirmed SARS-CoV-2 infection or an uninfected control (not recorded which). Input material: whole blood. The CDR3 reads CASSVGSGRITGELFF. The CDR3 bases are TGTGCCAGCAGCGTAGGGAGCGGGAGGATAACCGGGGAGCTGTTTTTT.